This T cell receptor (beta chain) was obtained from a study of T-cell memory formation after mild COVID-19. This clonotype was seen a handful of times. Its matching antigen is unknown. MiXCR, run by TCRdb on the 5' RACE reads, gives a single entry per CDR3 protein. The sample carries under 400,000 distinct CDR3 sequences, under 30% recorded once. The CDR3 loop spans 14 amino acids. With V trimmed by 7 bases and J by 5 bases, 7 bases remained unmatched. Study-level findings and limits: Confirmation was lacking for SARS-CoV-2 specificity of second-wave clones that peaked on day 37. Largely, contracting CD4+ clones fell within CM and EM, and contracting CD8+ clones within EMRA. Clones contracting day 15 to 85 were balanced CD4/CD8; later expanders leaned CD4+.

This TCR was recovered from an adult woman who had mild COVID-19 (a few samples of this study predate the infection). Cell type and time point are not known. The rearrangement joins TRBV12-3 or TRBV12-4 to TRBJ2-7; 11 bases are shared with TRBD2. Sequencing was done on a sample of PBMCs or a T cell subset sorted from them (not recorded which). CDR3 DNA sequence: TGTGCCAGCACCCCACTAGCGGGAGTGAACGAGCAGTACTTC. This gives the protein CASTPLAGVNEQYF.